This T cell receptor beta chain came from a study of shared T cell receptors in the human thymus. V lost 4 bases, J lost 5 bases, and 2 bases stayed unmatched. The CDR3 has 12 amino acids. Germline V CDR1 and CDR2: SGHRS, YFSETQ. TCRdb keeps only in-frame clones here, not all; method: immunoSEQ multiplex PCR. The sample holds hundreds of thousands of clones, more than 75% seen once. This clone was counted only a few times. The data were also submitted as part of a second study, on human thymus T cells. From that paper: Corrective cardiac surgery supplied the resected thymus tissue.

Specimen: thymocytes. This sequence joins TRBV5-1 and TRBJ2-7, with 8 nucleotides matching TRBD1. The source of this sequence is a boy in the first two years of life with a congenital heart defect. DNA for the CDR3: TGCGCCAGCAGCACGGACAGGGACGAGCAGTACTTC. It is translated as CASSTDRDEQYF.